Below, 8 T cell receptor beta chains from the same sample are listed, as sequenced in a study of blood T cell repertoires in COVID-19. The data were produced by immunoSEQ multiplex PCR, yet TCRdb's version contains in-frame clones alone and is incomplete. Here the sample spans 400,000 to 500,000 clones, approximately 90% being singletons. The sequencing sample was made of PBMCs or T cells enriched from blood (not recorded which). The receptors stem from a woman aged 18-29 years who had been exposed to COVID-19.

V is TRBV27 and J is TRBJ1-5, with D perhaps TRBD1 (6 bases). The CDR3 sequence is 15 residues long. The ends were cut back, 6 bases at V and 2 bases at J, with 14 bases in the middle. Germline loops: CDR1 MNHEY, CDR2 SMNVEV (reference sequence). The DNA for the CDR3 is TGTGCCAGCAGGCCACAGGGAGAGGGCAATCAGCCCCAGCATTTT. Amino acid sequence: CASRPQGEGNQPQHF.

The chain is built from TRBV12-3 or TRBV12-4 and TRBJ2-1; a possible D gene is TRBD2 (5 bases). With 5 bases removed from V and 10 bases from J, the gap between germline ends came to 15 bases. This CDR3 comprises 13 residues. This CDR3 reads CASSTDPGGEQFF. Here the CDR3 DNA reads TGTGCCAGCAGTACGGACCCCGGCGGGGAGCAGTTCTTC.

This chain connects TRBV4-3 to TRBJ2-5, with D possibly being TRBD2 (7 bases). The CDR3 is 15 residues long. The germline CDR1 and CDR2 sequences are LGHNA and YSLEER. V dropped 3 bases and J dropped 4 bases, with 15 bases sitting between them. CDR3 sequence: CASSQGGGQTETQYF. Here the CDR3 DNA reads TGCGCCAGCAGCCAGGGGGGGGGACAAACAGAGACCCAGTACTTC.

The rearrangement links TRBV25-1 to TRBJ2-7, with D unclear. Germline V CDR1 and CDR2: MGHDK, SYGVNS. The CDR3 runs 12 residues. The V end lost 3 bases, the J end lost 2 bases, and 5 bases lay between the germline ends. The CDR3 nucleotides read TGTGCCAGCAGTGATCGGGCCTACGAGCAGTACTTC. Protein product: CASSDRAYEQYF.

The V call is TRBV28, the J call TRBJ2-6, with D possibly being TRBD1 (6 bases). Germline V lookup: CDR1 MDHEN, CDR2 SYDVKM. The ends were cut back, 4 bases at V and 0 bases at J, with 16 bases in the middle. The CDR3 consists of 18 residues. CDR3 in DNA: TGTGCCAGCAGTTCAGGGGTTGGGATCATCTCTGGGGCCAACGTCCTGACTTTC. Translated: CASSSGVGIISGANVLTF. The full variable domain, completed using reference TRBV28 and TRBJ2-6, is DVKVTQSSRYLVKRTGEKVFLECVQDMDHENMFWYRQDPGLGLRLIYFSYDVKMKEKGDIPEGYSVSREKKERFSLILESASTNQTSMYLCASSSGVGIISGANVLTFGAGSRLTVL.

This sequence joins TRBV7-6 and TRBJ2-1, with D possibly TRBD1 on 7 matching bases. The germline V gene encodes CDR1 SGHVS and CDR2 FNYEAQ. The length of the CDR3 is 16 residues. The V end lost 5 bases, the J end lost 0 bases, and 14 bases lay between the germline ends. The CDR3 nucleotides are TGTGCCAGCAGCGGAGGGACAGCCAGCTCCTACAATGAGCAGTTCTTC. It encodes CASSGGTASSYNEQFF. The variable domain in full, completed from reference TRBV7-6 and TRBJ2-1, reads GAGVSQSPRYKVTKRGQDVALRCDPISGHVSLYWYRQALGQGPEFLTYFNYEAQQDKSGLPNDRFSAERPEGSISTLTIQRTEQRDSAMYRCASSGGTASSYNEQFFGPGTRLTVL.

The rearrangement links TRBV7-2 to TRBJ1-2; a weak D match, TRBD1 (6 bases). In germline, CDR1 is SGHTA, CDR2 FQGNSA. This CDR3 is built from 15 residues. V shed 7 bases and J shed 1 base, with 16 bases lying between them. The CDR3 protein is CASNRQDRVNYGYTF. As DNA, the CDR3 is TGTGCCAGCAACAGACAGGACCGAGTTAACTATGGCTACACCTTC. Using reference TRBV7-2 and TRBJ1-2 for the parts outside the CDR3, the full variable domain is GAGVSQSPSNKVTEKGKDVELRCDPISGHTALYWYRQSLGQGLEFLIYFQGNSAPDKSGLPSDRFSAERTGGSVSTLTIQRTQQEDSAVYLCASNRQDRVNYGYTFGSGTRLTVV.

The CDR3 coding sequence is TGTGCCAGCTCACCACTCCCAGCGGGAGGGGATACGCAGTATTTT. It encodes CASSPLPAGGDTQYF. The chain uses TRBV18 and TRBJ2-3; TRBD2 agrees at 10 bases. With 1 base clipped from V and 6 bases from J, the junction kept 4 bases outside the gene matches. The CDR3 runs 15 residues. Per the germline V gene, CDR1 is KGHSH and CDR2 is LQKENI.